This TCR beta chain was identified during a study of blood T cells in healthy people across ages. This CDR3 contains 17 residues. Germline V gene data show CDR1 as MNHEY and CDR2 as SMNVEV (reference sequence). V lost 8 bases, J lost 4 bases, and 23 bases lay in between. A second PCR, run for about 7 to 11 cycles, used a sample-barcoded 5' primer plus a J-beta primer mix. TCRdb re-called the 5' RACE reads through MiXCR, storing one row per CDR3 protein. This table holds some 760,000 distinct CDR3 sequences, 25% found once. The same data also went into a second study, on T cells of mothers and their children. As that study records: Donation was provided by three healthy Caucasian mothers along with their six children.

This clonotype was obtained from a boy between 10 and 17 years old in good health. The sample comprised blood. The gene calls are TRBV27 and TRBJ1-4; D call uncertain. As DNA, the CDR3 is TGTGCCAGCCCTTTTGGCGCGCCGGGCAGTTATAATGAAAAACTGTTTTTT. Protein product: CASPFGAPGSYNEKLFF.